These 16 T cell receptor beta chains originate from one sample sequenced in a study of shared clonotypes between healthy human individuals. This table comes from immunoSEQ multiplex PCR, and its TCRdb copy is limited to in-frame clones, with some not included. Here the sample spans around 95,000 clones, less than 60% being singletons. Sequencing was performed on PBMCs. Source of these receptors: a woman in her forties in good health. Some clones in this sample may be carry-over from other donors' samples.

This clone was detected a few times. The CDR3 DNA sequence: TGTGCCTGGAGTGTCGGGACTAGCGGGACCTTTCAGTACTTC. Its translation is CAWSVGTSGTFQYF. This chain uses TRBV30 with TRBJ2-4, with TRBD2 matching over 13 bases. The CDR3 loop spans 14 amino acids. Trimming removed 0 bases from V and 11 bases from J; junction bases left unmatched: 4. Germline CDR1 is GTSNPN and CDR2 is SVGIG (reference sequence). The complete variable domain, with remaining parts taken from reference TRBV30 and TRBJ2-4, reads SQTIHQWPATLVQPVGSPLSLECTVEGTSNPNLYWYRQAAGRGLQLLFYSVGIGQISSEVPQNLSASRPQDRQFILSSKKLLLSDSGFYLCAWSVGTSGTFQYFGAGTRLSVL.

The chain employs TRBV30 and TRBJ2-7, with 10 bases lining up with TRBD1. Germline trimming cut 0 bases from V and 5 bases from J; bases unmatched to any gene: 4. CDR1 GTSNPN and CDR2 SVGIG come from the germline V gene (reference sequence). This CDR3 is 14 amino acids long. The CDR3 is CAWSVFGTGDEQYF. The CDR3 nucleotides read TGTGCCTGGAGTGTCTTCGGGACAGGGGACGAGCAGTACTTC. Full variable domain (remainder filled in from reference TRBV30 and TRBJ2-7): SQTIHQWPATLVQPVGSPLSLECTVEGTSNPNLYWYRQAAGRGLQLLFYSVGIGQISSEVPQNLSASRPQDRQFILSSKKLLLSDSGFYLCAWSVFGTGDEQYFGPGTRLTVT.

This clone has at least ten counts. The chain has TRBV4-2 and TRBJ2-3, with 13 positions matching TRBD2. The V gene end was trimmed by 3 bases and the J gene end by 2 bases; junction bases not matched to a gene: 5. CDR1 and CDR2 from the germline V gene are LGHNA and YNFKEQ. CDR3 length: 17 residues. In DNA form, the CDR3 reads TGTGCCAGCAGCCAGCTAACTAGCGGGAGGGCCACAGATACGCAGTATTTT. This codes for CASSQLTSGRATDTQYF.

The V call is TRBV27, the J call TRBJ1-2; 9 nucleotides match TRBD1. The CDR3 runs 15 residues. J was trimmed by 7 bases and V by 4 bases; bases with no gene match: 10. Looked up from germline, CDR1 is MNHEY and CDR2 is SMNVEV (reference sequence). Here the CDR3 DNA reads TGTGCCAGCAGTTCCGCCGGGACAGGGACATCTGGCTACACCTTC. This gives the protein CASSSAGTGTSGYTF.

This clone came up a few times. The chain has TRBV30 and TRBJ1-4; TRBD1 aligns across 11 bases. The CDR3 has 16 amino acids. Germline loops: CDR1 GTSNPN, CDR2 SVGIG (reference sequence). The V segment lost 3 bases and the J segment 1 base; nucleotides outside the gene matches: 4. The CDR3, as DNA: TGTGCCTGGAGGGACAGGGGGCGCTTAACTAATGAAAAACTGTTTTTT. Its translation is CAWRDRGRLTNEKLFF. The full variable domain, with the rest looked up from reference TRBV30 and TRBJ1-4, is SQTIHQWPATLVQPVGSPLSLECTVEGTSNPNLYWYRQAAGRGLQLLFYSVGIGQISSEVPQNLSASRPQDRQFILSSKKLLLSDSGFYLCAWRDRGRLTNEKLFFGSGTQLSVL.

The genes are TRBV7-9 and TRBJ2-5; 10 bases match TRBD2. The CDR3 consists of 16 residues. V lost 2 bases to trimming and J lost 5 bases; unmatched junction nucleotides: 8. Per the germline V gene, CDR1 is SEHNR and CDR2 is FQNEAQ (reference sequence). The CDR3 reads CASSLRTAGGVETQYF. Here the CDR3 DNA reads TGTGCCAGCAGCTTAAGAACAGCGGGAGGGGTGGAGACCCAGTACTTC. The variable domain in full, completed from reference TRBV7-9 and TRBJ2-5, reads DTGVSQNPRHKITKRGQNVTFRCDPISEHNRLYWYRQTLGQGPEFLTYFQNEAQLEKSRLLSDRFSAERPKGSFSTLEIQRTEQGDSAMYLCASSLRTAGGVETQYFGPGTRLLVL.

V is TRBV5-1 and J is TRBJ1-2, with D uncertain. V gave up 4 bases and J gave up 4 bases, with 14 bases separating them. CDR3 length: 14 amino acids. Germline loops: CDR1 SGHRS, CDR2 YFSETQ. CDR3 nucleotide sequence: TGCGCCAGCAGCCCGGAGCGGCAATTCTATGGCTACACCTTC. Translation gives CASSPERQFYGYTF.

The chain uses TRBV30 and TRBJ1-5; no reliable D call. Trimming stripped 2 bases from V and 0 bases from J, with 8 bases between. Germline values: CDR1 GTSNPN, CDR2 SVGIG (reference sequence). The CDR3 contains 14 residues. This CDR3 reads CAWSSASSNQPQHF. The CDR3, as DNA: TGTGCCTGGAGTTCTGCCAGTAGCAATCAGCCCCAGCATTTT.

J is TRBJ2-7 and V is TRBV2, with D tentatively TRBD1 or TRBD2 (7 bases each). With 6 bases removed from V and 6 bases from J, the gap between germline ends came to 18 bases. Germline V lookup: CDR1 SNHLY, CDR2 FYNNEI. This CDR3 contains 14 residues. CDR3 in DNA: TGTGCCAGCAGCCTCCAGGGGGGGGAGTCCGAGCAGTACTTC. It specifies CASSLQGGESEQYF.

This clone occurred a few times. The rearrangement joins TRBV7-6 to TRBJ2-5; TRBD2 aligns across 9 bases. The J call may be in error: the DNA end matches TRBJ2-7 better. This CDR3 comprises 15 residues. Germline V gives CDR1 SGHVS, CDR2 FNYEAQ. In nucleotides, the CDR3 is TGTGCCAGCAGCTTAGTTGGCGGGAGGGTTTCCGAGCAGTACTTC. It yields the protein CASSLVGGRVSEQYF.

In its sample, this clone was seen a few times. The J gene is TRBJ2-5, the V gene TRBV18, with D possibly TRBD1 on 6 matching bases. Germline values: CDR1 KGHSH, CDR2 LQKENI. CDR3 length equals 13 residues. Trimming stripped 6 bases from V and 5 bases from J, with 13 bases between. In DNA form, the CDR3 reads TGTGCCAGCTCCGACGGACAGAGCGAGACCCAGTACTTC. This codes for CASSDGQSETQYF. The full variable domain, its missing parts supplied by reference TRBV18 and TRBJ2-5, is NAGVMQNPRHLVRRRGQEARLRCSPMKGHSHVYWYRQLPEEGLKFMVYLQKENIIDESGMPKERFSAEFPKEGPSILRIQQVVRGDSAAYFCASSDGQSETQYFGPGTRLLVL.

CDR3 in amino acids: CASSLGLAAPRDYEQYF. CDR3 DNA: TGTGCCAGTAGTCTTGGGCTAGCGGCACCGAGGGACTACGAGCAGTACTTC. The rearrangement uses TRBV19 and TRBJ2-7, with 7 positions matching TRBD2. The junction had 16 bases not matched to a gene; V was cut back by 5 bases and J by 3 bases. The CDR3 covers 17 residues. The V gene's germline CDR1 is LNHDA and CDR2 SQIVND (reference sequence).

The chain carries TRBV4-2 and TRBJ1-3, with a weak D call TRBD1 (6 bases). Deletions cut 5 bases from V and 4 bases from J, with 12 bases between. The CDR3 loop spans 14 amino acids. Germline V gene lookup returns CDR1 LGHNA and CDR2 YNFKEQ. The CDR3 reads CASSSWTDGNTIYF. CDR3 sequence (DNA): TGTGCCAGCAGCTCTTGGACAGACGGAAACACCATATATTTT.

DNA for the CDR3: TGTGCCAGCACCTTACGGGGGGTGAACACTGAAGCTTTCTTT. It is translated as CASTLRGVNTEAFF. The chain couples TRBV28 to TRBJ1-1, with a possible D match to TRBD1 (5 bases). CDR1 is MDHEN, CDR2 SYDVKM, per germline. Deletions cut 7 bases from V and 0 bases from J, with 12 bases between. The length of the CDR3 is 14 residues. Full variable domain (missing parts from reference TRBV28 and TRBJ1-1): DVKVTQSSRYLVKRTGEKVFLECVQDMDHENMFWYRQDPGLGLRLIYFSYDVKMKEKGDIPEGYSVSREKKERFSLILESASTNQTSMYLCASTLRGVNTEAFFGQGTRLTVV.

This chain joins TRBV10-2 and TRBJ2-7; 13 nucleotides align to TRBD2. V lost 3 bases and J lost 8; bases outside the gene matches: 16. Germline V gives CDR1 WSHSY, CDR2 SAAADI. The CDR3 has 18 amino acids. The CDR3 DNA is TGCGCCAGCAGTGATCAGGCCCGGACTAGCGGGAGTTTTGAGCAGCAGTACTTC. It yields the protein CASSDQARTSGSFEQQYF.

This clone appeared a few times. The V and J genes are TRBV7-9 and TRBJ2-7, with TRBD2 matching over 8 bases. V shed 5 bases, J shed 12 bases, and the junction held 9 bases outside the gene matches. The V gene's germline CDR1 is SEHNR and CDR2 FQNEAQ (reference sequence). The CDR3 is 12 residues long. In DNA form, the CDR3 reads TGTGCCAGCAGCCCCTCGGGACTAGGTCCGTACTTC. Residues: CASSPSGLGPYF. Based on the CDR3 plus reference TRBV7-9 and TRBJ2-7, the full variable domain is DTGVSQNPRHKITKRGQNVTFRCDPISEHNRLYWYRQTLGQGPEFLTYFQNEAQLEKSRLLSDRFSAERPKGSFSTLEIQRTEQGDSAMYLCASSPSGLGPYFGPGTRLTVT.